One sample yielded the 13 T cell receptor beta chains listed below, sequenced in a study of T cell changes during pregnancy in multiple sclerosis (dated by TCRdb to the late 2010s). Libraries were prepared through the immunoSEQ multiplex PCR assay. The table was pulled from immuneACCESS by TCRdb, which kept in-frame rearrangements only. Such tables lose some clones; where checked, under half of the loss comes from unresolved V genes, and the rest has no known cause. The sample yields around 50,000 clones; approximately 87% were counted once. The ten largest make up roughly 5.2% of the sample. What was sequenced was peripheral blood from another person, used as feeder cells. The receptors were gathered from a human donor whose cells served as feeder cells for cultures in a pregnancy study.

V usage is TRBV27 and J usage is TRBJ2-7, with TRBD1 matching over 7 bases. The trim removed 5 bases at V and 3 bases at J, leaving 7 bases unmatched. The CDR3 covers 14 residues. The V gene's germline CDR1 is MNHEY and CDR2 SMNVEV (reference sequence). The DNA for the CDR3 is TGTGCCAGCAGTCACCAGGGGGTCGGCTACGAGCAGTACTTC. The encoded protein is CASSHQGVGYEQYF.

The rearrangement uses TRBV6-1 and TRBJ2-7; 8 positions agree with TRBD2. This CDR3 is built from 13 residues. Losses at the gene ends were 8 bases for V and 8 bases for J; bases not matched to a gene: 11. Germline V lookup: CDR1 MNHNS, CDR2 SASEGT. Written as DNA, the CDR3 is TGTGCCAGCGTCGATAGTGCGGGGGGCAAGCAGTACTTC. Its protein product is CASVDSAGGKQYF.

The V gene is TRBV15, the J gene TRBJ1-2; TRBD1 matches at 9 bases. The CDR3 spans 17 residues. V dropped 1 base and J dropped 4; count of bases not matched to a gene: 10. The germline CDR1 and CDR2 sequences are LNHNV and YYDKDF (reference sequence). The CDR3 region is CATSRVLTGGAGYGYTF. CDR3 nucleotides: TGTGCCACCAGCAGAGTCCTCACAGGGGGCGCAGGCTATGGCTACACCTTC. Based on the CDR3 plus reference TRBV15 and TRBJ1-2, the full variable domain is DAMVIQNPRYQVTQFGKPVTLSCSQTLNHNVMYWYQQKSSQAPKLLFHYYDKDFNNEADTPDNFQSRRPNTSFCFLDIRSPGLGDTAMYLCATSRVLTGGAGYGYTFGSGTRLTVV.

This chain links TRBV2 with TRBJ1-4; D remains unclear. V was trimmed by 5 bases and J by 5 bases, leaving 6 bases between them. The V gene's germline CDR1 is SNHLY and CDR2 FYNNEI. The CDR3 is made up of 12 amino acids. The CDR3 nucleotides read TGTGCCAGCAGTACAGCCAATGAAAAACTGTTTTTT. This translates into CASSTANEKLFF.

This clone was found a few times. The chain has TRBV4-1 and TRBJ2-1; a possible D gene is TRBD2 (6 bases). Between the trimmed V and J ends, which lost 5 bases and 7 bases, there was a span of 15 bases. The CDR3 length is 14 residues. Germline assignment: CDR1 MGHRA and CDR2 YSYEKL. The CDR3 protein is CASSSRERVNEQFF. The CDR3 region has the DNA TGCGCCAGCAGCTCCCGGGAGAGGGTGAATGAGCAGTTCTTC.

J is TRBJ2-1 and V is TRBV10-1; D is perhaps TRBD2 (5 bases). V was trimmed by 0 bases and J by 10 bases, leaving 10 bases between them. This CDR3 is built from 13 residues. Germline V gene sequence: CDR1 WNHNN, CDR2 SYGVQD (reference sequence). In nucleotides, the CDR3 is TGCGCCAGCAGTGAGTCTATACTAGGGGAGCAGTTCTTC. Amino acids: CASSESILGEQFF.

CDR3 bases: TGTGCCACCAGCAGAGATCTCTTAGGCGGGGGTAAGACCCAGTACTTC. This sequence encodes CATSRDLLGGGKTQYF. The chain joins TRBV15 to TRBJ2-5; 7 bases fit TRBD2. The germline gives CDR1 LNHNV, CDR2 YYDKDF (reference sequence). The ends lost 0 bases at V and 6 bases at J; junction bases unmatched: 10. The CDR3 length is 16 residues.

The rearrangement joins TRBV7-6 to TRBJ1-5; D call uncertain. This CDR3 contains 14 residues. Trimming took 2 bases from V and 6 from J, leaving 11 bases between them. Germline lookup yields CDR1 SGHVS and CDR2 FNYEAQ. The CDR3 protein is CASSLSVGVQPQHF. The CDR3 bases are TGTGCCAGCAGCTTAAGCGTCGGGGTTCAGCCCCAGCATTTT. Variable domain in full (rest from reference TRBV7-6 and TRBJ1-5): GAGVSQSPRYKVTKRGQDVALRCDPISGHVSLYWYRQALGQGPEFLTYFNYEAQQDKSGLPNDRFSAERPEGSISTLTIQRTEQRDSAMYRCASSLSVGVQPQHFGDGTRLSIL.

This rearrangement joins TRBV19 to TRBJ2-2, with D perhaps TRBD1 or TRBD2 (5 bases each). From germline, CDR1 is LNHDA and CDR2 SQIVND (reference sequence). Trimming cost V 10 bases and J 9 bases, with 15 bases left between them. This CDR3 is built from 12 residues. The CDR3 reads CATIGTSRELFF. Here the CDR3 DNA reads TGTGCCACCATTGGGACCTCCCGGGAGCTGTTTTTT.

This clone was observed a single time. The V gene is TRBV11-2, the J gene TRBJ2-2; 9 bases align to TRBD1. The CDR3 totals 15 residues. Germline values: CDR1 SGHAT, CDR2 FQNNGV. V lost 5 bases, J lost 6 bases, and 7 bases stayed unmatched. This chain's CDR3 is CASSPTTGGSGELFF. The CDR3 DNA reads as TGTGCCAGCAGCCCTACAACAGGGGGCTCCGGGGAGCTGTTTTTT.

This clone has a single count. The chain combines TRBV9 with TRBJ2-5; TRBD2 aligns across 8 bases. Trimming cost V 1 base and J 4 bases; bases outside gene matches: 3. In germline, CDR1 is SGDLS, CDR2 YYNGEE. CDR3 length equals 14 residues. The CDR3 spells CASSVTLAGETQYF. The CDR3 DNA follows: TGTGCCAGCAGCGTAACGCTAGCGGGAGAGACCCAGTACTTC.

The rearrangement uses TRBV27 and TRBJ2-7; 9 positions match TRBD1. Per the germline V gene, CDR1 is MNHEY and CDR2 is SMNVEV (reference sequence). The CDR3 sequence is 15 residues long. V lost 5 bases, J lost 3 bases, and 8 bases stayed unmatched. CDR3 in amino acids: CASSLRTGVLYEQYF. CDR3 DNA: TGTGCCAGCAGTCTCCGGACAGGGGTCCTCTACGAGCAGTACTTC.

The rearrangement joins TRBV28 to TRBJ2-7, with D perhaps TRBD2 (7 bases). Germline V gene sequence: CDR1 MDHEN, CDR2 SYDVKM. The CDR3 runs to 18 residues. Between the trimmed V and J ends, which lost 3 bases and 0 bases, there was a span of 21 bases. The CDR3 spells CASSFGPAGAPDSYEQYF. CDR3 DNA sequence: TGTGCCAGCAGTTTTGGCCCCGCGGGGGCACCGGACTCCTACGAGCAGTACTTC.